This TCR beta chain was sequenced in a study of beta chain features in type 1 diabetes. Study in general: Taken together, all samples contributed roughly 100 million examined sorted cells.

Sorting based on CD45RO/CCR7/CD25/CD127/CD95/CD27 separated CD4+ naive, central memory, regulatory and stem cell-like memory cells. The isolated RNA, all of it, was reverse transcribed, so expressed TCRB transcripts were what got sequenced. Naive, central memory and regulatory T cell samples came to a mean of roughly 3.9 million reads. The assay was immunoSEQ multiplex PCR, and TCRdb's table has in-frame clones only and misses some. The sample contains about 240,000 clones, more than 11% of which appear only once. Overall study findings and caveats: Among all four CD4+ subsets, Type 1 diabetes patients had TCRB CDR3s that were moderately but significantly shorter. Among patients, naive, central memory and Treg TCRB repertoires appeared more similar than among healthy donors.

V dropped 4 bases and J dropped 3; count of bases not matched to a gene: 6. The CDR3 covers 16 residues. CDR1 is MNHNS, CDR2 SASEGT, per germline. Notes on this clone: As yet, its antigen is unknown.

The receptor's source is a man aged 25 to 45 with type 1 diabetes. The source material was naive CD4+ T cells from blood. The V and J genes are TRBV6-1 and TRBJ2-1; 10 nucleotides match TRBD1. The CDR3 DNA follows: TGTGCCAGCAGTGCCGAGGGACAGGGGAACTACAATGAGCAGTTCTTC. Its protein is CASSAEGQGNYNEQFF.